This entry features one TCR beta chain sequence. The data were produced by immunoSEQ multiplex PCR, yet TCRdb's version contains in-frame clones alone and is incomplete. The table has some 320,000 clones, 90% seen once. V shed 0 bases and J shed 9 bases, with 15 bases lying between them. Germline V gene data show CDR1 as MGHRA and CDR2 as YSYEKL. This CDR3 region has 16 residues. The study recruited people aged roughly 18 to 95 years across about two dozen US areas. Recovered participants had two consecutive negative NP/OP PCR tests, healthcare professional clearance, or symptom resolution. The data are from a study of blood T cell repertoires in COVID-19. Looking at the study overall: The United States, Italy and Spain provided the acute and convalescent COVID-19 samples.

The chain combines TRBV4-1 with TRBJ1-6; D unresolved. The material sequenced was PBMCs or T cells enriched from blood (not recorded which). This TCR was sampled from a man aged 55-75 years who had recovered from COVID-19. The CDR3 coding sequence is TGCGCCAGCAGCCAAGATAGGTCCGTAACAGCTTCACCCCTCCACTTT. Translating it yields CASSQDRSVTASPLHF.